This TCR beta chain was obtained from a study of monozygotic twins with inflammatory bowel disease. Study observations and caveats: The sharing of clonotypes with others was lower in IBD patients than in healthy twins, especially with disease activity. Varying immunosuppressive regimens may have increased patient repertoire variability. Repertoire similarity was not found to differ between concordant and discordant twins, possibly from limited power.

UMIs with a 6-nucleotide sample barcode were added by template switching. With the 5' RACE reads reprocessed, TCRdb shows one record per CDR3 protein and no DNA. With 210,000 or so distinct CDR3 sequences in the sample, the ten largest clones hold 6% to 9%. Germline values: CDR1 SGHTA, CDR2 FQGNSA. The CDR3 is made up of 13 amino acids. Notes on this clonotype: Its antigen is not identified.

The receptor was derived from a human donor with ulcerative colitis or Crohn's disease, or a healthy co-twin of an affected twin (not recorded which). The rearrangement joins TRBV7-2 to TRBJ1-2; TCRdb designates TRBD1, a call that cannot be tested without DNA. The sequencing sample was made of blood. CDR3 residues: CASSPEGGTGYTF.